These 8 T cell receptor beta chains came from one sample sequenced in a study of T-cell reconstitution after alpha-beta-depleted transplantation in children. Unique molecular identifiers were incorporated when the TCRbeta library was constructed. TCRdb used MiXCR to reprocess the PCR reads, holding one entry per CDR3 protein. Altogether over 150,000 distinct CDR3 sequences are present, about 14% being singletons, with the ten largest covering around 14%. The source was PBMCs from the stem cell graft donor, collected from the stem cell graft. These receptors were taken from a human donor who donated a stem cell graft to a child with acute lymphoblastic leukemia.

The table lists this clonotype with many counts. The chain joins TRBV20-1 to TRBJ1-2, with 7 bases identical to TRBD1. This CDR3 is 12 amino acids long. The V segment lost 3 bases and the J segment 4 bases; nucleotides outside the gene matches: 2. Germline CDR1 and CDR2: DFQATT and SNEGSKA (reference sequence). The CDR3 protein is CSASPGGYGYTF. The CDR3 nucleotides are TGCAGTGCTAGCCCAGGGGGCTATGGCTACACCTTC.

The sample holds many counts of this clonotype. The chain employs TRBV5-1 and TRBJ2-7, with TRBD2 identical over 10 bases. The CDR3 has 16 residues. The germline CDR1 and CDR2 sequences are SGHRS and YFSETQ. After removal of 0 bases from V and 2 bases from J, the junction contained 5 bases not matched to a gene. The CDR3 nucleotides read TGCGCCAGCAGCTTGGAGACTAGCGGGCCTACCTACGAGCAGTACTTC. It encodes CASSLETSGPTYEQYF. The full variable domain, in which reference TRBV5-1 and TRBJ2-7 provide the parts outside the CDR3, is KAGVTQTPRYLIKTRGQQVTLSCSPISGHRSVSWYQQTPGQGLQFLFEYFSETQRNKGNFPGRFSGRQFSNSRSEMNVSTLELGDSALYLCASSLETSGPTYEQYFGPGTRLTVT.

The genes are TRBV20-1 and TRBJ1-1; the D is unclear. Germline V gene lookup returns CDR1 DFQATT and CDR2 SNEGSKA (reference sequence). Trimming took off 6 bases at V and 1 base at J, with 15 bases between the two ends. The CDR3 totals 14 residues. CDR3 sequence reads: CSAPKDGQNTEAFF. The CDR3 DNA sequence: TGCAGTGCCCCTAAAGACGGGCAGAACACTGAAGCTTTCTTT.

This clonotype was observed many times. The CDR3 reads CSAKHVQGHGELFF. DNA for the CDR3: TGCAGCGCCAAACACGTGCAGGGCCACGGGGAGCTGTTTTTT. The chain combines TRBV29-1 with TRBJ2-2; tentative D call: TRBD1 (5 bases). V shed 7 bases and J shed 7 bases, with 19 bases lying between them. CDR1 is SQVTM and CDR2 is ANQGSEA in the germline V gene. This CDR3 comprises 14 residues.

In this sample, this clonotype turned up many times. The V call is TRBV29-1, the J call TRBJ1-3; 7 nucleotides align to TRBD1. CDR1 and CDR2 from the germline V gene are SQVTM and ANQGSEA. The V and J ends lost 5 bases and 0 bases, in that order; junction bases with no gene match: 7. The length of the CDR3 is 15 residues. The CDR3 DNA reads as TGCAGCGTTCAGAGACAGGGTAGCTCTGGAAACACCATATATTTT. It encodes CSVQRQGSSGNTIYF.

This clonotype has a count of ten or more. The rearrangement joins TRBV29-1 to TRBJ2-1, with 10 bases matching TRBD2. With V trimmed by 3 bases and J by 2 bases, 16 bases remained unmatched. This CDR3 has 19 amino acids. Germline V gene data show CDR1 as SQVTM and CDR2 as ANQGSEA. In DNA, the CDR3 is TGCAGCGTTGATTCAGGTCCTAGCGGGAGCCTTTTCACCTACAATGAGCAGTTCTTC. The encoded protein is CSVDSGPSGSLFTYNEQFF.

This clonotype was seen at least ten times. The chain links TRBV20-1 to TRBJ2-7; possible D gene TRBD1, 6 bases. V gave up 0 bases and J gave up 2 bases, with 11 bases separating them. Germline V gives CDR1 DFQATT, CDR2 SNEGSKA (reference sequence). The CDR3 covers 14 residues. The CDR3 region has the DNA TGCAGTGCTAGAGAGGGGGCGGACCCCTACGAGCAGTACTTC. It codes for CSAREGADPYEQYF.

The table lists this clonotype with many counts. The CDR3: CASSSGDGRQYF. The CDR3 DNA follows: TGTGCCAGCAGTTCGGGGGACGGGAGGCAGTATTTT. V is TRBV12-3 or TRBV12-4 and J is TRBJ2-3; possible D gene TRBD2, 6 bases. This CDR3 is built from 12 residues. V shed 4 bases and J shed 11 bases, with 13 bases lying between them.